This T cell receptor (beta chain) was identified during a study of immune heterogeneity within non-small cell lung tumors. Study results and limitations: The high-frequency T-cell receptor beta clonotypes mostly did not match up between individual patients. With an R of 0.3 to 0.35, local T-cell clonality correlated moderately but significantly with local tumor mutational burden.

By share of the sample, this clonotype is medium-sized. The antigen is undetermined. Multiplex PCR (32 V and 13 J primers) was used to amplify the TCR beta CDR3. TCRdb recomputed calls from the multiplex PCR reads with MiXCR, one row per CDR3 protein. The sample yields about 4,600 distinct CDR3 sequences, 36% seen once. Template input, which was bulk tumor genomic DNA, totaled 600 to 700 ng per sample. Several spatially distant biopsies were obtained per primary tumor intraoperatively. Each patient presented with untreated, newly diagnosed non-small cell lung cancer and received curative surgery. The J segment lost 5 bases and the V segment lost 4 bases, leaving 5 bases of the junction unmatched. Germline values: CDR1 LNHNV, CDR2 YYDKDF (reference sequence). The CDR3 has 14 amino acids.

The specimen was lung tumor tissue. This clonotype was sampled from a woman in her forties or fifties with non-small cell lung cancer. The V and J genes are TRBV15 and TRBJ1-5; TRBD1 agrees at 7 bases. The CDR3 DNA sequence: TGTGCCACCAGCAAGACAGGGTATGATCAGCCCCAGCATTTT. Its protein product is CATSKTGYDQPQHF.